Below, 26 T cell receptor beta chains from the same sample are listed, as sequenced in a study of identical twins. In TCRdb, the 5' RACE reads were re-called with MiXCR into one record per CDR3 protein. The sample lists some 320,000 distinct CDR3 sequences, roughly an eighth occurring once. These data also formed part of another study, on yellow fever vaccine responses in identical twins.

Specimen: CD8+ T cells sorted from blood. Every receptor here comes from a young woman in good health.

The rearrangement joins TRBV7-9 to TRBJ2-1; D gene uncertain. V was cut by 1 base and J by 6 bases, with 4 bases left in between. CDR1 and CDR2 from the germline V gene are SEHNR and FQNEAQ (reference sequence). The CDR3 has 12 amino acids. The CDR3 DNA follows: TGTGCCAGCAGCTTAGTTTTCAATGAGCAGTTCTTC. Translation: CASSLVFNEQFF.

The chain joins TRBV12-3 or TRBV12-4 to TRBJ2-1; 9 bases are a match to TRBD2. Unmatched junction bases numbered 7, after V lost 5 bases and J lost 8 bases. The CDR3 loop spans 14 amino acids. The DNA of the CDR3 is TGTGCCAGCAGTAGAGCGGGGGGCGGGGATGAGCAGTTCTTC. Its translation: CASSRAGGGDEQFF.

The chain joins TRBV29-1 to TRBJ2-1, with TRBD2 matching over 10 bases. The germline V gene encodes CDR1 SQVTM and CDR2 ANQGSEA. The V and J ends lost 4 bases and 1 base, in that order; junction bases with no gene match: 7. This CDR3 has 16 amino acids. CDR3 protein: CSVVGLASGSYNEQFF. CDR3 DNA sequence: TGCAGCGTTGTGGGACTAGCGTCGGGTTCCTACAATGAGCAGTTCTTC.

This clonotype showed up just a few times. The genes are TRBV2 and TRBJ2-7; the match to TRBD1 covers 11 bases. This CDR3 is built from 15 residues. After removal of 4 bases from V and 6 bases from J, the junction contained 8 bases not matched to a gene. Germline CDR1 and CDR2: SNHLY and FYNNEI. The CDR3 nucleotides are TGTGCCAGCAGTGGTGCGGACAGGGGGCATGCCGAGCAGTACTTC. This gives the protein CASSGADRGHAEQYF.

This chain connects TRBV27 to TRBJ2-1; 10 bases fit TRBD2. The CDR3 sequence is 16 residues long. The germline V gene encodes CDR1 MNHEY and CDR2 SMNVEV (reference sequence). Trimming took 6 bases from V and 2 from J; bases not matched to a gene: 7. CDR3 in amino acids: CASRFQRGGPYNEQFF. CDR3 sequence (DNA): TGTGCCAGCAGATTCCAGCGGGGGGGTCCCTACAATGAGCAGTTCTTC.

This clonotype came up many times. In DNA, the CDR3 is TGTGCCAGCAGTGAAGGAGTAGGAACAGATACGCAGTATTTT. It encodes CASSEGVGTDTQYF. The genes are TRBV6-4 and TRBJ2-3, with D unclear. The CDR3 has 14 residues. V dropped 3 bases and J dropped 3 bases, with 10 bases sitting between them. Looked up from germline, CDR1 is MRHNA and CDR2 is SNTAGT.

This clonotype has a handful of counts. The DNA for the CDR3 is TGTGCCAGCAGCTTATGGCCAGACGCTGAAGCTTTCTTT. Amino acids: CASSLWPDAEAFF. This chain uses TRBV7-3 with TRBJ1-1; no firm D call. Germline loops: CDR1 SGHTA, CDR2 FQGTGA. V lost 2 bases, J lost 6 bases, and 10 bases lay in between. CDR3 length: 13 amino acids.

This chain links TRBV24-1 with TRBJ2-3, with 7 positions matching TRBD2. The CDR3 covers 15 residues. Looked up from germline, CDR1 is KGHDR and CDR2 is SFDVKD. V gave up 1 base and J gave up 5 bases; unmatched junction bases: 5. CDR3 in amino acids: CATSDFLLAEDTQYF. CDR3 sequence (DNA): TGTGCCACCAGTGATTTTCTCCTAGCGGAAGATACGCAGTATTTT.

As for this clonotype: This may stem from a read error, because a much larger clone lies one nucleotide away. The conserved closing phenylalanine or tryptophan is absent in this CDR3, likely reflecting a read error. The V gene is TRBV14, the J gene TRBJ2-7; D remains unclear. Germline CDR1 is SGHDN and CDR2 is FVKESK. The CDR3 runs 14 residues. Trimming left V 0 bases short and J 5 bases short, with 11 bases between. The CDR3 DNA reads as TGTGCCAGCAGCCAAGATCCGACTGTCCACGAGCAGTACTAC. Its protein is CASSQDPTVHEQYY.

The CDR3 DNA reads as TGTGCCAGCAGCGTACGTAGGGAAGTGTCGAACACCGGGGAGCTGTTTTTT. It translates to CASSVRREVSNTGELFF. The rearrangement joins TRBV9 to TRBJ2-2; unclear D gene. Trimming took 1 base from V and 0 from J, leaving 13 bases between them. This CDR3 contains 17 residues. Germline CDR1 and CDR2: SGDLS and YYNGEE.

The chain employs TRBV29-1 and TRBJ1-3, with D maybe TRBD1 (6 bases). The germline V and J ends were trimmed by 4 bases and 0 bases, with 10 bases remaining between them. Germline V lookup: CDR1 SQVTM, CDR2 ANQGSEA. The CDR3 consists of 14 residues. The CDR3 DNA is TGCAGCGTTGTGACAGGAAGCTCTGGAAACACCATATATTTT. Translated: CSVVTGSSGNTIYF.

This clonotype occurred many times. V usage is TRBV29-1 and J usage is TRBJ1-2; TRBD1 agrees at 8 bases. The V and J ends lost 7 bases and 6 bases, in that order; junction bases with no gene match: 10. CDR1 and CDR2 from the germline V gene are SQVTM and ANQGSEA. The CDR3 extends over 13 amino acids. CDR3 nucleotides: TGCAGCGCCGGCCGATTGACAGGGGATGGCTACACCTTC. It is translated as CSAGRLTGDGYTF.

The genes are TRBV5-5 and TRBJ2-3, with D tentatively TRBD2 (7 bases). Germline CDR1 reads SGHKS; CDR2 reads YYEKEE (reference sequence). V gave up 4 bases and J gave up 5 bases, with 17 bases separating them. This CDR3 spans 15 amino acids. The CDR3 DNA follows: TGTGCCAGCAGCCCCGGATGGGGGGGCGGAGATACGCAGTATTTT. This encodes CASSPGWGGGDTQYF. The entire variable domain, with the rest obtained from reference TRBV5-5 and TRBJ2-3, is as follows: DAGVTQSPTHLIKTRGQQVTLRCSPISGHKSVSWYQQVLGQGPQFIFQYYEKEERGRGNFPDRFSARQFPNYSSELNVNALLLGDSALYLCASSPGWGGGDTQYFGPGTRLTVL.

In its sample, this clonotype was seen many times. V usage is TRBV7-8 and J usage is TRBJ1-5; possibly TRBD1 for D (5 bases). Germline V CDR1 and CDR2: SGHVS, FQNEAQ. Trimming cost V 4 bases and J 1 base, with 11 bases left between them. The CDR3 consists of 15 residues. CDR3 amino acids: CASSSLQESNQPQHF. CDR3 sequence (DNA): TGTGCCAGCAGCTCCCTACAGGAGAGCAATCAGCCCCAGCATTTT.

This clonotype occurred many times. CDR3 coding DNA: TGCGCCAGCAGTCCCCCAAAATCCTACAATGAGCAGTTCTTC. Translating it yields CASSPPKSYNEQFF. This chain uses TRBV5-1 with TRBJ2-1, with D hard to call. Germline V CDR1 and CDR2: SGHRS, YFSETQ. This CDR3 has 14 amino acids. The ends were cut back, 5 bases at V and 1 base at J, with 10 bases in the middle.

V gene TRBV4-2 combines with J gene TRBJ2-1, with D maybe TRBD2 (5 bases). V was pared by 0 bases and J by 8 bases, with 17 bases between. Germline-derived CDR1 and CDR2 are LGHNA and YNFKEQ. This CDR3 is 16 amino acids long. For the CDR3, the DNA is TGTGCCAGCAGCCAAGAGTGGAGCGGAGCTCAGGATGAGCAGTTCTTC. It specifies CASSQEWSGAQDEQFF.

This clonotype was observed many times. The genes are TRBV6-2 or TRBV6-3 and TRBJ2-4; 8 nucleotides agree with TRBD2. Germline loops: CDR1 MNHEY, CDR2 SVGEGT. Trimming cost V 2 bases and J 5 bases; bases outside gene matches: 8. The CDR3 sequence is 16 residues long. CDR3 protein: CASSYAERELENIQYF. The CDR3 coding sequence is TGTGCCAGCAGTTACGCTGAGCGGGAGCTTGAAAACATTCAGTACTTC.

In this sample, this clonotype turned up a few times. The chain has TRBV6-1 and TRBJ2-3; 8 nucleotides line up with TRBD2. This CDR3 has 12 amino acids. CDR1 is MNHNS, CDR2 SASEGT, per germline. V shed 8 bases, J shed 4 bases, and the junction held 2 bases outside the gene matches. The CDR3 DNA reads TGTGCCAGCCTCGGGGGGGCAGATACGCAGTATTTT. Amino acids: CASLGGADTQYF.

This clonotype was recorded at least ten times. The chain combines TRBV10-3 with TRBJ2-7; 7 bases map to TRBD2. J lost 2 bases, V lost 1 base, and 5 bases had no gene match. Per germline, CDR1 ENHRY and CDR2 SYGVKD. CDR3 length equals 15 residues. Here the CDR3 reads CAISELGEGTYEQYF. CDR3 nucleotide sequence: TGTGCCATCAGTGAGTTAGGGGAGGGTACCTACGAGCAGTACTTC.

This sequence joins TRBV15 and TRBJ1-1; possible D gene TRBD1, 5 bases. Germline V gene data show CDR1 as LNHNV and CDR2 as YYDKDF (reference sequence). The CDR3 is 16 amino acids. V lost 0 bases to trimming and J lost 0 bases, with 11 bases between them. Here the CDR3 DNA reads TGTGCCACCAGCAGAGATGCAGAGGGGCTGAACACTGAAGCTTTCTTT. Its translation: CATSRDAEGLNTEAFF.

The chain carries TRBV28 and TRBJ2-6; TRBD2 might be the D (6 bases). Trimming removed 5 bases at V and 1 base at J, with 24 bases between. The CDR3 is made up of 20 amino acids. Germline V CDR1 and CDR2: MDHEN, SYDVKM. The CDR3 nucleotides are TGTGCCAGCAGTCCTTTAAGGGCACCGGGGGAACCGTCTGGGGCCAACGTCCTGACTTTC. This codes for CASSPLRAPGEPSGANVLTF. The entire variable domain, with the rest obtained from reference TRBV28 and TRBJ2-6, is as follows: DVKVTQSSRYLVKRTGEKVFLECVQDMDHENMFWYRQDPGLGLRLIYFSYDVKMKEKGDIPEGYSVSREKKERFSLILESASTNQTSMYLCASSPLRAPGEPSGANVLTFGAGSRLTVL.

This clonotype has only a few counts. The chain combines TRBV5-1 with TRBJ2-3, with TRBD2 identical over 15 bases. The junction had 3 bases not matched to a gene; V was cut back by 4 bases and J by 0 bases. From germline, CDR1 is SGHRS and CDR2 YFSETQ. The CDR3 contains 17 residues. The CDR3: CASSGGLAGGSTDTQYF. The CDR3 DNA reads TGCGCCAGCAGCGGCGGACTAGCGGGAGGGAGCACAGATACGCAGTATTTT.

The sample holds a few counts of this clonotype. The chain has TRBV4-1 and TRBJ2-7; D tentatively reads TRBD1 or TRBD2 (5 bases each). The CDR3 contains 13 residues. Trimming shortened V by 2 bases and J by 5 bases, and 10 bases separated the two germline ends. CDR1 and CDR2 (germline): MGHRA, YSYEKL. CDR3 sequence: CASSQFGTDEQYF. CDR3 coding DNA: TGCGCCAGCAGCCAATTCGGGACGGACGAGCAGTACTTC.

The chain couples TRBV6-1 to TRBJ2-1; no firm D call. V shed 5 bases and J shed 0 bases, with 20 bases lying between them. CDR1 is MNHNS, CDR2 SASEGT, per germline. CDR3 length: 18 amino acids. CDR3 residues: CASSLVFPAAHSYNEQFF. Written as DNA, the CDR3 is TGTGCCAGCAGTCTGGTATTTCCCGCGGCTCACTCCTACAATGAGCAGTTCTTC.

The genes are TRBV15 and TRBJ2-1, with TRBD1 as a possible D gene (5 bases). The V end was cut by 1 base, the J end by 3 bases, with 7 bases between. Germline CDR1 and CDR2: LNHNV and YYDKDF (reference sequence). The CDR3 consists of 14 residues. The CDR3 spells CATSRGRDYNEQFF. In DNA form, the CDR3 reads TGTGCCACCAGCAGAGGCAGGGACTACAATGAGCAGTTCTTC.

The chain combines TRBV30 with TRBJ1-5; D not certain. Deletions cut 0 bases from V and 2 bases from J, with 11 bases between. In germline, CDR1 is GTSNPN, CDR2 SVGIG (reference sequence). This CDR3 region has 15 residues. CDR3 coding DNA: TGTGCCTGGAGTGTAACCTTGAGGGGCAATCAGCCCCAGCATTTT. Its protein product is CAWSVTLRGNQPQHF.